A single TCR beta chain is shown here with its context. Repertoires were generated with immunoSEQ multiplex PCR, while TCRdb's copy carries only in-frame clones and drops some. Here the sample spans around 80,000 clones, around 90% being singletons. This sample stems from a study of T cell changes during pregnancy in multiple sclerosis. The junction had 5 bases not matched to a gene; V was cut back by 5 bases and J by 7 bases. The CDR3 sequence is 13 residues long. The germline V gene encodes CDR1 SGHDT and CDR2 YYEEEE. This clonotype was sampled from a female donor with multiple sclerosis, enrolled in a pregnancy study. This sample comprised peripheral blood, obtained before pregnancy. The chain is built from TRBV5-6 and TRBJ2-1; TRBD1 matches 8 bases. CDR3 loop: CASRKTGGNEQFF. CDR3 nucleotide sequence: TGTGCCAGCAGAAAAACAGGGGGGAATGAGCAGTTCTTC.